The T cell receptor (beta chain) described here comes from a study of PD-1 blockade in classical Hodgkin lymphoma. Each patient experienced a relapse that followed autologous stem cell transplantation, and brentuximab vedotin exposure varied. V lost 2 bases, J lost 2 bases, and 10 bases lay in between. Germline values: CDR1 LGHNA, CDR2 YNFKEQ. CDR3 length equals 14 residues. Profiled with immunoSEQ multiplex PCR; TCRdb holds only in-frame clones, not every one. In the table there are 100,000 to 120,000 clones, about 89% of which are singletons. Of note for this clone: Its antigen is unknown. The sample carries other DNA sequences with the same CDR3.

Study-wide findings and caveats: In CD4+ cells, TCR diversity went up significantly by C4D1, but in CD8+ cells it did not. Relapsed/refractory patients reportedly had the lowest baseline TCR diversity, below newly diagnosed patients, who were below healthy donors.

This receptor was identified in a human donor with classical Hodgkin lymphoma. The sequencing used peripheral blood mononuclear cells (PBMCs), collected before the second cycle of nivolumab. This chain uses TRBV4-2 with TRBJ2-7, with D perhaps TRBD1 (5 bases). The CDR3 is CASSQRGDTYEQYF. In nucleotides, the CDR3 is TGTGCCAGCAGCCAAAGGGGTGACACCTACGAGCAGTACTTC.